This T cell receptor (beta chain) was retrieved from a study of blood T cell repertoires in COVID-19. Overall study: The study drew acute and convalescent COVID-19 samples from the United States, Italy and Spain.

Assay used: immunoSEQ multiplex PCR; TCRdb lists only in-frame clones, some missing. The sample consists of approximately 290,000 clones, 80% to 85% of them appearing once. The sequence derives from a person aged 65 to 85 with COVID-19, enrolled during active disease. Specimen: peripheral blood.

The CDR3 DNA follows: TGCGCCAGCAGCTTGGCCCCTGGGACAGCCGTCTACGAGCAGTACTTC. Protein product: CASSLAPGTAVYEQYF. The chain has TRBV5-1 and TRBJ2-7; 7 bases are shared with TRBD1. Germline-derived CDR1 and CDR2 are SGHRS and YFSETQ. The CDR3 length is 16 residues. J lost 3 bases, V lost 0 bases, and 9 bases had no gene match.